The present T cell receptor (beta chain) was sequenced within a study of T-cell reconstitution after alpha-beta-depleted transplantation in children. The study's findings and limits: T-cell counts and diversity were attributed mostly to newly produced T cells one year after transplant. The high TCRbeta diversity at day 60 in some patients came from surviving recipient T cells and thymic progenitors.

As concerns this clonotype: What it binds is not known.

Molecular barcoding with unique molecular identifiers was used for the TCRbeta library. Via MiXCR, TCRdb re-called the PCR reads, giving one row per CDR3 protein. The sample has fewer than 1 million distinct CDR3 sequences; around 15% are singletons. Trimming left V 1 base short and J 1 base short, with 13 bases between. The V gene's germline CDR1 is SQVTM and CDR2 ANQGSEA. The CDR3 covers 15 residues. This chain links TRBV29-1 with TRBJ1-2; TRBD1 might be the D (5 bases). This clonotype originated in a male patient younger than 18 who had a stem cell transplant for acute lymphoblastic leukemia, so the T cells may come from the graft donor. This sample comprised PBMCs, mostly from graft donor cells, obtained 360 days after TCRalphabeta/CD19-depleted stem cell transplant. CDR3 sequence: CSVEVIQDFNYGYTF. CDR3 in DNA: TGCAGCGTTGAAGTGATACAGGATTTTAACTATGGCTACACCTTC.